This T cell receptor beta chain originates from a study of CD8+ T cells in alopecia areata. Background on the study: Those patients who were treated received oral tofacitinib, which was given at 5 to 10 mg twice daily for moderate-to-severe alopecia areata.

With regard to this clone: What it binds is not known.

cDNA serving as the sequencing template came from extracted, reverse transcribed RNA. The data were produced by immunoSEQ multiplex PCR, yet TCRdb's version contains in-frame clones alone and is incomplete. The top ten hold 0.48% of the sample, which has fewer than 250,000 clones, under 40% seen once. General observations from the study: Many expanded lesional clones remained in scalp and blood on tofacitinib. Scalp clonality and expanded CD8+ clones among the top 100 showed significant decreases with tofacitinib.

This CDR3 is built from 13 residues. J gave up 8 bases and V 4 bases, and 4 bases lay outside the gene matches. Germline loops: CDR1 LGHNA, CDR2 YNFKEQ. Treatment described: oral pan-JAK inhibitor, 5-10 mg twice daily. The receptor was isolated from a human donor with alopecia areata. Sequenced here: CD4+ T cells sorted from blood, sampled at approximately week 34, from a patient treated with tofacitinib. The V gene is TRBV4-2, the J gene TRBJ2-1, with 8 bases matching TRBD2. CDR3 residues: CASSPLGGDEQFF. For the CDR3, the DNA is TGTGCCAGCAGCCCCCTCGGGGGGGATGAGCAGTTCTTC.